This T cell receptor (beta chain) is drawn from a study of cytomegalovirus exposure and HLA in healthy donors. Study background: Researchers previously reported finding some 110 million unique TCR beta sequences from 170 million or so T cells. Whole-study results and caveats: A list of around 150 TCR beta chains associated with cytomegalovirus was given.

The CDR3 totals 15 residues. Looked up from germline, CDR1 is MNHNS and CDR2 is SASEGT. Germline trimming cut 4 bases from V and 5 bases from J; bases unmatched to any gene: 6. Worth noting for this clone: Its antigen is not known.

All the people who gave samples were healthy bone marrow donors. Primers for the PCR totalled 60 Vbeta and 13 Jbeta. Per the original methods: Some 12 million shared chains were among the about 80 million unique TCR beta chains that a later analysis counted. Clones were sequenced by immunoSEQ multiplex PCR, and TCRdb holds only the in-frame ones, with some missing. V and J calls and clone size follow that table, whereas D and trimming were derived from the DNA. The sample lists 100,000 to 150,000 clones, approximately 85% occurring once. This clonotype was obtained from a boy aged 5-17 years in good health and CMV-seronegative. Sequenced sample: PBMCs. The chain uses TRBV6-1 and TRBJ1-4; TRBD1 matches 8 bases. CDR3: CASSVQQGVNEKLFF. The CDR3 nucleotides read TGTGCCAGCAGTGTTCAACAGGGGGTCAATGAAAAACTGTTTTTT.